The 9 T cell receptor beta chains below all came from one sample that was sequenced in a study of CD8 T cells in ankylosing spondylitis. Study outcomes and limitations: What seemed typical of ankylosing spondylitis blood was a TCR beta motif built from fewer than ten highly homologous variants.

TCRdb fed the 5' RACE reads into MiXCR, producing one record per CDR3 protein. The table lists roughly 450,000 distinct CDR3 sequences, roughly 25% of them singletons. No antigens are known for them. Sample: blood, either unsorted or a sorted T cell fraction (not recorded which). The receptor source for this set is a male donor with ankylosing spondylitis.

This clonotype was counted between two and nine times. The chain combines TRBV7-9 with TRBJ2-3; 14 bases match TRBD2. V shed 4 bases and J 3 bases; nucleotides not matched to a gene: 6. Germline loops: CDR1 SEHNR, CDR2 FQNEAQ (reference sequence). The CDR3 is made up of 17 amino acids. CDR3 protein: CASSSMTSGRGTDTQYF. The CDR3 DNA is TGTGCCAGCAGCTCCATGACTAGCGGGAGGGGAACAGATACGCAGTATTTT.

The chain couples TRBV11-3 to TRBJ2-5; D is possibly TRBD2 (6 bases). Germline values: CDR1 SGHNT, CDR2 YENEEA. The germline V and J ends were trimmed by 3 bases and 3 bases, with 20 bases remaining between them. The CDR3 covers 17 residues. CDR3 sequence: CASSFDSIVAGKETQYF. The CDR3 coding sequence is TGTGCCAGCAGCTTTGATAGTATTGTTGCGGGAAAAGAGACCCAGTACTTC.

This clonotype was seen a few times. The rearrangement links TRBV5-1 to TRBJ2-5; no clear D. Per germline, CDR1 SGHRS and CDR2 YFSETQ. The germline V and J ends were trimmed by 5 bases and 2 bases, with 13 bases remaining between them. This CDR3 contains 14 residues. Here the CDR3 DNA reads TGCGCCAGCAGGAGGACCGTTACACAAGAGACCCAGTACTTC. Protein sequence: CASRRTVTQETQYF.

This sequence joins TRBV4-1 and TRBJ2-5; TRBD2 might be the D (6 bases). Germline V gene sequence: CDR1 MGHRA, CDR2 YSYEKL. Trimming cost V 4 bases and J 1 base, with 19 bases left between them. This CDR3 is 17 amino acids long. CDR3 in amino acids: CASSLFGVREPQETQYF. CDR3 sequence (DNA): TGCGCCAGCAGCCTCTTTGGGGTCCGGGAGCCCCAAGAGACCCAGTACTTC.

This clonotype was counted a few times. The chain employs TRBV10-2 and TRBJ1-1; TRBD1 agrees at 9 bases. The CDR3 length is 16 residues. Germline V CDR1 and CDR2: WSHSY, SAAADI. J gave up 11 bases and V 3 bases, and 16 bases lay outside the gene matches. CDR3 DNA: TGCGCCAGCAGTGAAGAAATCCGGGACAGGGATGACAAGGCTTTCTTT. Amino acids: CASSEEIRDRDDKAFF.

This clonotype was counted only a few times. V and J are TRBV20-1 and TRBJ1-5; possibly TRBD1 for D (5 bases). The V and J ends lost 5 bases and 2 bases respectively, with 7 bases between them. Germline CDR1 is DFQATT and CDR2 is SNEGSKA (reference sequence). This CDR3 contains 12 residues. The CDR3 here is CSAAGGNQPQHF. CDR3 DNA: TGCAGTGCTGCGGGGGGCAATCAGCCCCAGCATTTT.

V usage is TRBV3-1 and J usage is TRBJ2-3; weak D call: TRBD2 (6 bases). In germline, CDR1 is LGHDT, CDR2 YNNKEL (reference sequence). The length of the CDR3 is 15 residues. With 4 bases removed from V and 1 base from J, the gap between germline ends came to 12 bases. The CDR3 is CASSLEGGGTDTQYF. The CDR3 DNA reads TGTGCCAGCAGCCTAGAGGGAGGAGGCACAGATACGCAGTATTTT.

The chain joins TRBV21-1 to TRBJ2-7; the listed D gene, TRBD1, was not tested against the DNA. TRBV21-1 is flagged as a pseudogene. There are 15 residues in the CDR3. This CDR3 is CASSPRREFSPVQYV. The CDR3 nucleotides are TGTGCCAGCAGCCCGCGCCGGGAGTTTTCACCGGTACAGTACGTC.

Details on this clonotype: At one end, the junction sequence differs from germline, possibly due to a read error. The CDR3 is CASSTTVGRF. The CDR3 DNA is TGTGCCAGCTCGACCACCGTGGGACGGTTC. This chain joins TRBV18 and TRBJ1-2; a weak D match, TRBD1 (5 bases). The CDR3 length is 10 residues. Germline values: CDR1 KGHSH, CDR2 LQKENI.